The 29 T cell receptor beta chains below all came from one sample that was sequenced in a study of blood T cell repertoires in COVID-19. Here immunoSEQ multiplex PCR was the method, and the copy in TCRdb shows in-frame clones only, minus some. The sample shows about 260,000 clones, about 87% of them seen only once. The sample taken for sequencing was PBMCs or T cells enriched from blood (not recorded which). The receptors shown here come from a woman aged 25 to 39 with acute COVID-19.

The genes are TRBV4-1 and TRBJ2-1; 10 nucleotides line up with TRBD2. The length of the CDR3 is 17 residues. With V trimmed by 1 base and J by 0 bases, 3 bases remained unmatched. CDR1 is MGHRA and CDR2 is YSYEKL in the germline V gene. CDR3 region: CASSQARLAGSYNEQFF. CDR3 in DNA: TGCGCCAGCAGCCAAGCTCGACTAGCGGGCTCCTACAATGAGCAGTTCTTC.

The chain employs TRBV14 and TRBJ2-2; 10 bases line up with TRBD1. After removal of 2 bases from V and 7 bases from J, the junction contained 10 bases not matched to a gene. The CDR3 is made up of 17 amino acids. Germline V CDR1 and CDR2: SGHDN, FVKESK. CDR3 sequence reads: CASSQLKDRGKVGELFF. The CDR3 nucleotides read TGTGCCAGCAGCCAACTTAAGGACAGGGGGAAGGTCGGGGAGCTGTTTTTT.

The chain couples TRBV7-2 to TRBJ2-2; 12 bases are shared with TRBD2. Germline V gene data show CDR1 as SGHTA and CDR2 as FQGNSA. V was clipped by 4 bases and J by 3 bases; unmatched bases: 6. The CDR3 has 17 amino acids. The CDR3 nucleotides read TGTGCCAGCAGCTCTCCACTAGCGGGAGGCTACACCGGGGAGCTGTTTTTT. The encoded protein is CASSSPLAGGYTGELFF.

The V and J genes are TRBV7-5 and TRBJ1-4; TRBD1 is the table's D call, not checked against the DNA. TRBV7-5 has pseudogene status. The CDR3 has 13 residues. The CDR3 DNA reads TGTGTCAGAAGCTTAGGACAGACCGAAAAACTGTTTTTT. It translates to CVRSLGQTEKLFF.

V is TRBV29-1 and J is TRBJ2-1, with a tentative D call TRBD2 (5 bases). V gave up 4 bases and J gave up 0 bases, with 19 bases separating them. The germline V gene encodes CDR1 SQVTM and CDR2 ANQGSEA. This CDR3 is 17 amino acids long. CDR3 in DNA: TGCAGCGTTGTAGCGTTCGGCGTTTCAAGCTCCTACAATGAGCAGTTCTTC. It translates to CSVVAFGVSSSYNEQFF.

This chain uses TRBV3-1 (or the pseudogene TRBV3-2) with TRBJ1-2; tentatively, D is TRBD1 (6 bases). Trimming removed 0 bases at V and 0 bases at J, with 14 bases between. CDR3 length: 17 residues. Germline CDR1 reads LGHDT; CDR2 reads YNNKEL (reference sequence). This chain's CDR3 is CASSQDPPTGSNYGYTF. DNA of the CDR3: TGTGCCAGCAGCCAAGATCCGCCGACAGGTTCTAACTATGGCTACACCTTC.

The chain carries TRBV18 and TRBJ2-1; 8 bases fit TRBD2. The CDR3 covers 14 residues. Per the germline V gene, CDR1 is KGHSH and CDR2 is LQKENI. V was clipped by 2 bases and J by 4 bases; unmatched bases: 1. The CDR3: CASSPAGGYNEQFF. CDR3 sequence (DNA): TGTGCCAGCTCACCAGCGGGAGGTTACAATGAGCAGTTCTTC.

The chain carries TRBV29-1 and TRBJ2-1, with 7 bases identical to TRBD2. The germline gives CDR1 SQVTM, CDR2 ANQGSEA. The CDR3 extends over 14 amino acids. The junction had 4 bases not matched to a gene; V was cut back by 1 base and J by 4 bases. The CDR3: CSVEVERDYNEQFF. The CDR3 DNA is TGCAGCGTTGAAGTAGAGCGGGATTACAATGAGCAGTTCTTC.

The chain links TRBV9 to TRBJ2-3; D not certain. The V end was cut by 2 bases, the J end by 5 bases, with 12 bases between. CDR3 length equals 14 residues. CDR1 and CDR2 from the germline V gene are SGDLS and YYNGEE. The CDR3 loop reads CASSVSSLIDTQYF. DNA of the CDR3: TGTGCCAGCAGCGTTTCTAGTCTCATAGATACGCAGTATTTT.

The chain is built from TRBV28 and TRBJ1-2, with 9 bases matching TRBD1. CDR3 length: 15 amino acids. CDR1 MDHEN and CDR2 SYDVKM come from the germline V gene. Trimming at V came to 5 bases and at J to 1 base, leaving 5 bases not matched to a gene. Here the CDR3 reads CASSVRDRDNYGYTF. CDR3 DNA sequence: TGTGCCAGCAGTGTCAGGGACAGGGATAACTATGGCTACACCTTC.

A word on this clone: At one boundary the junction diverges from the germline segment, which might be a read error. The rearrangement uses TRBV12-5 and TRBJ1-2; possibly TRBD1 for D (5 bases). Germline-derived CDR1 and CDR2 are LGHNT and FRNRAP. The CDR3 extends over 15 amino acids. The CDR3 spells CASGYSPTGDYGYTF. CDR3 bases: TGTGCTAGTGGCTATTCTCCGACGGGGGACTACGGCTACACCTTC.

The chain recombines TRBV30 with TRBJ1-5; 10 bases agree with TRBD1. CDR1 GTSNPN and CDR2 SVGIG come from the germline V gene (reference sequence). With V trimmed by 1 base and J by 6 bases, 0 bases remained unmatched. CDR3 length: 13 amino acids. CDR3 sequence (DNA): TGTGCCTGGAGTGGGGACAGGGGTCAGCCCCAGCATTTT. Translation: CAWSGDRGQPQHF.

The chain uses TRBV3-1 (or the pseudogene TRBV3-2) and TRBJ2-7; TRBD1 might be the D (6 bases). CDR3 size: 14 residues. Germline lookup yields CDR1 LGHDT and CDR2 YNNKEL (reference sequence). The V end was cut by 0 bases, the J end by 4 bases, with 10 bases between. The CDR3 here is CASSQDQRGYEQYF. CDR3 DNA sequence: TGTGCCAGCAGCCAAGATCAAAGGGGGTACGAGCAGTACTTC.

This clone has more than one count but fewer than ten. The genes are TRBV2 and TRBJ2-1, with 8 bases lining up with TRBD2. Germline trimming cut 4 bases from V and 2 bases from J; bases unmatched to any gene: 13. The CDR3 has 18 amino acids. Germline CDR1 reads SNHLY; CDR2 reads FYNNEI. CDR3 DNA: TGTGCCAGCAGTGGAGAGACCCGGGGGGGAGGGCCCTACAATGAGCAGTTCTTC. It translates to CASSGETRGGGPYNEQFF. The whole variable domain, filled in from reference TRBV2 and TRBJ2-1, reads EPEVTQTPSHQVTQMGQEVILRCVPISNHLYFYWYRQILGQKVEFLVSFYNNEISEKSEIFDDQFSVERPDGSNFTLKIRSTKLEDSAMYFCASSGETRGGGPYNEQFFGPGTRLTVL.

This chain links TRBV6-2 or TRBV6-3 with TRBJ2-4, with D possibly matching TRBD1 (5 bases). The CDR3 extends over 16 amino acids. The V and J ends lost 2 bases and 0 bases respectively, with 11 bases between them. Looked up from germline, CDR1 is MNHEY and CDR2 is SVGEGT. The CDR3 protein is CASSYVRGVAKNIQYF. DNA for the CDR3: TGTGCCAGCAGTTACGTTAGGGGCGTAGCCAAAAACATTCAGTACTTC.

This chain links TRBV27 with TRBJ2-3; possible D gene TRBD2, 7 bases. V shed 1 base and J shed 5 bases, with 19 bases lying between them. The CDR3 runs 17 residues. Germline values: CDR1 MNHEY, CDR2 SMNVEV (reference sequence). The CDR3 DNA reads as TGTGCCAGCAGTTTATTGCCTAGCGGTCCAGGGGTAGATACGCAGTATTTT. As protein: CASSLLPSGPGVDTQYF.

The CDR3 bases are TGTGCCAGCAGTCAATGGACAGGGGATGACTATGGCTACACCTTC. As protein: CASSQWTGDDYGYTF. The chain links TRBV28 to TRBJ1-2; TRBD1 agrees at 9 bases. Germline-derived CDR1 and CDR2 are MDHEN and SYDVKM. J gave up 3 bases and V 5 bases, and 7 bases lay outside the gene matches. CDR3 length equals 15 residues.

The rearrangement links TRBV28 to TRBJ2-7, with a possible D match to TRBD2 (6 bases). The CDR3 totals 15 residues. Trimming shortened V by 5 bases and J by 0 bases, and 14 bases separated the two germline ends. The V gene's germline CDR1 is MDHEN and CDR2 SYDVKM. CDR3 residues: CASSPLSGYSYEQYF. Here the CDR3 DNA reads TGTGCCAGCAGTCCTCTTAGCGGTTACTCCTACGAGCAGTACTTC.

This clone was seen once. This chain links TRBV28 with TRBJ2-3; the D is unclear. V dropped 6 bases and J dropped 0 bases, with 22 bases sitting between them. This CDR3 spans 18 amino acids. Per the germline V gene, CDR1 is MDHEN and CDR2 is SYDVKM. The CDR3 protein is CASSYLVTVPHSTDTQYF. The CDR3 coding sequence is TGTGCCAGCAGCTACCTGGTCACGGTCCCTCATAGCACAGATACGCAGTATTTT.

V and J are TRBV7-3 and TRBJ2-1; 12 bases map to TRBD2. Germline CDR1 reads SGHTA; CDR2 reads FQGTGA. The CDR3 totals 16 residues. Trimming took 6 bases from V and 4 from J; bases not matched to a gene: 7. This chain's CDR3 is CASRFPGLAGYNEQFF. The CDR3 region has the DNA TGTGCCAGCAGATTTCCTGGACTAGCGGGATACAATGAGCAGTTCTTC.

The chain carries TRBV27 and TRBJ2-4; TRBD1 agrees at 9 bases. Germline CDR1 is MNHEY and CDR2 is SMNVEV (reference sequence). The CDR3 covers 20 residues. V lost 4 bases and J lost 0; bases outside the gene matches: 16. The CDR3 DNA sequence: TGTGCCAGCAGTTCCCTGGGGAGGACAGGGGACGCTCCAGCCAAAAACATTCAGTACTTC. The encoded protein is CASSSLGRTGDAPAKNIQYF.

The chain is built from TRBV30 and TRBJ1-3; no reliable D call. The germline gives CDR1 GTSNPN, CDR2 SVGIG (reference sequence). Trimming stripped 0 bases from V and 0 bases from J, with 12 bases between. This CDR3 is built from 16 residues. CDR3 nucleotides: TGTGCCTGGAGTGTTTATACTCCCCACTCTGGAAACACCATATATTTT. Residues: CAWSVYTPHSGNTIYF.

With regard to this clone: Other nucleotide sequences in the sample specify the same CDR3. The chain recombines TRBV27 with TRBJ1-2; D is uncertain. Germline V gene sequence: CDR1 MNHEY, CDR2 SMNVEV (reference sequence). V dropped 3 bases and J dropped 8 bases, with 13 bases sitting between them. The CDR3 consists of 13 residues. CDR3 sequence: CASSFEGSGGYTF. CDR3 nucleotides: TGTGCCAGCAGTTTTGAGGGCTCGGGGGGCTACACCTTC.

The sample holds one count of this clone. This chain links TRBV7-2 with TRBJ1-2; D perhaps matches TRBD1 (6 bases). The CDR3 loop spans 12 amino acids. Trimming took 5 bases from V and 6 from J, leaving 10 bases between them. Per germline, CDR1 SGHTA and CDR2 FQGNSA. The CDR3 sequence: CASSRTDNGYTF. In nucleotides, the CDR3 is TGTGCCAGCAGCCGGACAGATAATGGCTACACCTTC.

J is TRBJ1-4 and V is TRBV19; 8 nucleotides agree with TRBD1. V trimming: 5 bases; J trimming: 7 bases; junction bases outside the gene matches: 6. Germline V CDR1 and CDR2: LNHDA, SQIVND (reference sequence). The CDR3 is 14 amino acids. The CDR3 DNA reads TGTGCCAGTAGTGCGCGACAGGGGACTGAAAAACTGTTTTTT. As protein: CASSARQGTEKLFF.

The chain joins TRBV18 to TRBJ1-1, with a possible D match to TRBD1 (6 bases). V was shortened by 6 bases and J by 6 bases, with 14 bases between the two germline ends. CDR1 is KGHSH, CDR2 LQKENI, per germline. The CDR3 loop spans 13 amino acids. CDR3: CASSGTDSSEAFF. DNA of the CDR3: TGTGCCAGCTCGGGGACGGACAGCTCTGAAGCTTTCTTT.

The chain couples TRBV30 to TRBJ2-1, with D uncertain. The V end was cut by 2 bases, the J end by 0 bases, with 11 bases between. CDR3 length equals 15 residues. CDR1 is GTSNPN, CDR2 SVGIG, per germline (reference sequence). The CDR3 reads CAWSKTVSSYNEQFF. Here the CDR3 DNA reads TGTGCCTGGAGTAAAACAGTGAGCTCCTACAATGAGCAGTTCTTC. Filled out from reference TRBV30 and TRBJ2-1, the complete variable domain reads SQTIHQWPATLVQPVGSPLSLECTVEGTSNPNLYWYRQAAGRGLQLLFYSVGIGQISSEVPQNLSASRPQDRQFILSSKKLLLSDSGFYLCAWSKTVSSYNEQFFGPGTRLTVL.

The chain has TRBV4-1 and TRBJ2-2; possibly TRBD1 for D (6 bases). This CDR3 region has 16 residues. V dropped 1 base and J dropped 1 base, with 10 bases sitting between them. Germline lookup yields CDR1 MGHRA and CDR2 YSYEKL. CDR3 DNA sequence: TGCGCCAGCAGCCAAGCATTGGGACAGAACACCGGGGAGCTGTTTTTT. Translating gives CASSQALGQNTGELFF.

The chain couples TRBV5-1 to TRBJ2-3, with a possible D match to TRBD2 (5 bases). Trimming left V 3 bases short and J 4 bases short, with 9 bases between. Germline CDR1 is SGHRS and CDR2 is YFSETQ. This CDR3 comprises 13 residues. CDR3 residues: CASSSGGPDTQYF. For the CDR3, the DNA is TGCGCCAGCAGCTCAGGAGGCCCAGATACGCAGTATTTT. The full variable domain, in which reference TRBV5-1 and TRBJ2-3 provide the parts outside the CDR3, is KAGVTQTPRYLIKTRGQQVTLSCSPISGHRSVSWYQQTPGQGLQFLFEYFSETQRNKGNFPGRFSGRQFSNSRSEMNVSTLELGDSALYLCASSSGGPDTQYFGPGTRLTVL.